What follows are 18 T cell receptor beta chains derived from one specimen sequenced in a study of T cell changes during pregnancy in multiple sclerosis. TCRdb's table, derived via immunoSEQ multiplex PCR, lists solely in-frame clones and lacks some. The sample carries roughly 70,000 clones, more than 80% recorded once. The sequences come from peripheral blood, collected in the third trimester of pregnancy. Receptor source: a female donor with multiple sclerosis, enrolled in a pregnancy study.

The sample holds one count of this clone. The rearrangement uses TRBV5-1 and TRBJ1-1; weak D call: TRBD1 (6 bases). This CDR3 is 13 amino acids long. V was pared by 5 bases and J by 2 bases, with 10 bases between. Germline lookup yields CDR1 SGHRS and CDR2 YFSETQ. The DNA of the CDR3 is TGCGCCAGCAGGCGGGGGCCCAACACTGAAGCTTTCTTT. Protein: CASRRGPNTEAFF.

J is TRBJ2-7 and V is TRBV7-9, with 8 positions matching TRBD2. V was pared by 1 base and J by 3 bases, with 11 bases of the junction left unmatched. CDR1 SEHNR and CDR2 FQNEAQ come from the germline V gene (reference sequence). CDR3 size: 17 residues. CDR3 sequence reads: CASSLGGSGSLFYEQYF. CDR3 nucleotides: TGTGCCAGCAGCTTAGGGGGAAGCGGGAGCCTCTTCTACGAGCAGTACTTC.

Turning to this clone: The junction shows a germline mismatch at one end, possibly a read error. The chain employs TRBV5-1 and TRBJ1-4; the D gene is possibly TRBD1 (6 bases). There are 15 residues in the CDR3. Germline CDR1 reads SGHRS; CDR2 reads YFSETQ. CDR3 nucleotide sequence: TGCGCCAGCAGCTTAACAGGGATGGCTAATGGAAAACTGTTTTTT. As protein: CASSLTGMANGKLFF.

V and J are TRBV14 and TRBJ2-2; possible D gene TRBD1, 6 bases. Germline CDR1 reads SGHDN; CDR2 reads FVKESK. V lost 1 base, J lost 2 bases, and 8 bases lay in between. CDR3 length: 15 residues. The DNA of the CDR3 is TGTGCCAGCAGCCAAGGGACAGCTAACACCGGGGAGCTGTTTTTT. This sequence encodes CASSQGTANTGELFF.

The chain combines TRBV10-3 with TRBJ2-5, with D perhaps matching TRBD2 (6 bases). CDR3 length: 15 residues. Trimming left V 2 bases short and J 9 bases short, with 19 bases between. CDR1 and CDR2 (germline): ENHRY, SYGVKD. This CDR3 reads CAISERQGVGEAQYF. The CDR3 nucleotides are TGTGCCATCAGTGAGCGGCAGGGTGTTGGGGAGGCCCAGTACTTC.

The rearrangement links TRBV4-1 to TRBJ1-2, with 9 bases identical to TRBD1. Germline CDR1 and CDR2: MGHRA and YSYEKL. J lost 4 bases, V lost 5 bases, and 5 bases had no gene match. The CDR3 runs 14 residues. DNA for the CDR3: TGCGCCAGCAGCTCCCCGGGACAGGGCTATGGCTACACCTTC. This codes for CASSSPGQGYGYTF.

The chain carries TRBV28 and TRBJ2-7; maybe TRBD2 (5 bases). Between the trimmed V and J ends, which lost 4 bases and 3 bases, there was a span of 16 bases. The CDR3 runs 15 residues. In germline, CDR1 is MDHEN, CDR2 SYDVKM. The CDR3 DNA reads as TGTGCCAGCAGTTATCCGGGAACAGATGACTACGAGCAGTACTTC. Encoded protein: CASSYPGTDDYEQYF.

This clone turned up a few times. CDR3 bases: TGTGCCAGCAGCTTAACCGGGACAGGGCCCTACAATGAGCAGTTCTTC. It translates to CASSLTGTGPYNEQFF. This chain uses TRBV9 with TRBJ2-1; the match to TRBD1 covers 9 bases. The V gene end was trimmed by 4 bases and the J gene end by 2 bases; junction bases not matched to a gene: 7. The CDR3 runs 16 residues. Germline loops: CDR1 SGDLS, CDR2 YYNGEE.

The chain uses TRBV11-3 and TRBJ1-1; tentative D call: TRBD1 (5 bases). CDR1 and CDR2 from the germline V gene are SGHNT and YENEEA. Between the trimmed V and J ends, which lost 2 bases and 1 base, there was a span of 14 bases. The CDR3 is made up of 16 amino acids. CDR3: CASSLISGGWNTEAFF. The DNA of the CDR3 is TGTGCCAGCAGCTTAATCTCGGGGGGGTGGAACACTGAAGCTTTCTTT.

The chain recombines TRBV6-5 with TRBJ1-2, with 8 bases aligning to TRBD1. V shed 3 bases and J 0 bases; nucleotides not matched to a gene: 6. The germline gives CDR1 MNHEY, CDR2 SVGAGI. The CDR3 length is 16 residues. CDR3 sequence reads: CASSYNRGASNYGYTF. CDR3 DNA sequence: TGTGCCAGCAGTTATAACAGGGGGGCCTCTAACTATGGCTACACCTTC.

The chain uses TRBV5-1 and TRBJ2-2; 11 bases align to TRBD1. The V segment lost 3 bases and the J segment 6 bases; nucleotides outside the gene matches: 10. This CDR3 comprises 17 residues. Per germline, CDR1 SGHRS and CDR2 YFSETQ. CDR3 residues: CASSWTPGQGASGELFF. The CDR3 DNA sequence: TGCGCCAGCAGCTGGACCCCCGGACAGGGGGCATCCGGGGAGCTGTTTTTT.

CDR3 DNA sequence: TGTGCCAGCAGAGCACAGGGGATTCAAGAGACCCAGTACTTC. It yields the protein CASRAQGIQETQYF. The chain uses TRBV13 and TRBJ2-5; 7 bases are shared with TRBD1. Germline V CDR1 and CDR2: PRHDT, FYEKMQ (reference sequence). The CDR3 length is 14 residues. Trimming took 6 bases from V and 2 from J; bases not matched to a gene: 6. The full variable domain, rest sourced from reference TRBV13 and TRBJ2-5, is AAGVIQSPRHLIKEKRETATLKCYPIPRHDTVYWYQQGPGQDPQFLISFYEKMQSDKGSIPDRFSAQQFSDYHSELNMSSLELGDSALYFCASRAQGIQETQYFGPGTRLLVL.

The V call is TRBV9, the J call TRBJ2-2; TRBD1 aligns across 8 bases. The V gene end was trimmed by 8 bases and the J gene end by 1 base; junction bases not matched to a gene: 19. Germline lookup yields CDR1 SGDLS and CDR2 YYNGEE. The CDR3 has 19 amino acids. CDR3 DNA: TGTGCCAGTACAACTACGGGGGACAGGCGACCTATGAACACCGGGGAGCTGTTTTTT. It codes for CASTTTGDRRPMNTGELFF.

This clone has a single count. The chain joins TRBV11-2 to TRBJ1-5; D gene ambiguous. Germline loops: CDR1 SGHAT, CDR2 FQNNGV. The CDR3 extends over 15 amino acids. V was cut by 4 bases and J by 2 bases, with 12 bases left in between. CDR3 loop: CASSSHPGGNQPQHF. The DNA for the CDR3 is TGTGCCAGCAGCTCCCACCCCGGGGGCAATCAGCCCCAGCATTTT.

The chain carries TRBV4-2 and TRBJ2-7, with 13 nucleotides matching TRBD2. Germline CDR1 is LGHNA and CDR2 is YNFKEQ. J gave up 5 bases and V 1 base, and 11 bases lay outside the gene matches. The CDR3 loop spans 18 amino acids. The DNA for the CDR3 is TGTGCCAGCAGCCAAGCCTCCCGGACTAGCGGGAGTCCCAACGAGCAGTACTTC. Its protein is CASSQASRTSGSPNEQYF.

This sequence joins TRBV5-1 and TRBJ2-7; TRBD1 agrees at 7 bases. Looked up from germline, CDR1 is SGHRS and CDR2 is YFSETQ. The CDR3 has 14 amino acids. Trimming cost V 0 bases and J 5 bases; bases outside gene matches: 5. The CDR3 sequence: CASSLGQGDDEQYF. The CDR3 DNA reads TGCGCCAGCAGCTTGGGACAGGGCGACGACGAGCAGTACTTC.

The chain links TRBV19 to TRBJ2-3, with 15 bases identical to TRBD2. The V and J ends lost 3 bases and 2 bases, in that order; junction bases with no gene match: 6. In germline, CDR1 is LNHDA, CDR2 SQIVND (reference sequence). The length of the CDR3 is 18 residues. CDR3 region: CASSIGGTSGRFTDTQYF. For the CDR3, the DNA is TGTGCCAGTAGTATCGGAGGGACTAGCGGGAGGTTCACAGATACGCAGTATTTT.

The chain couples TRBV19 to TRBJ2-7, with 12 bases fitting TRBD2. With V trimmed by 6 bases and J by 7 bases, 7 bases remained unmatched. The CDR3 is 14 residues long. Germline V CDR1 and CDR2: LNHDA, SQIVND (reference sequence). CDR3 region: CASSQTSGSDEQYF. In DNA, the CDR3 is TGTGCCAGTAGCCAGACTAGCGGGAGTGATGAGCAGTACTTC.